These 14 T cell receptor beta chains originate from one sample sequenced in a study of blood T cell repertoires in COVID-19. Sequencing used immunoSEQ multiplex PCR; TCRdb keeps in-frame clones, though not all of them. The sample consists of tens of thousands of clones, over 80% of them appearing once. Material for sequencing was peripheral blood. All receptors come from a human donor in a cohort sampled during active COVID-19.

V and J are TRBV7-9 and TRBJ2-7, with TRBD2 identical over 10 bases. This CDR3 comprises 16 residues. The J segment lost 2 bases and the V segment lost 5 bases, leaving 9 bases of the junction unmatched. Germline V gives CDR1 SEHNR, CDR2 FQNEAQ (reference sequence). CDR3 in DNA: TGTGCCAGCAGCATGGGACTAGCGAGATCAACCTACGAGCAGTACTTC. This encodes CASSMGLARSTYEQYF.

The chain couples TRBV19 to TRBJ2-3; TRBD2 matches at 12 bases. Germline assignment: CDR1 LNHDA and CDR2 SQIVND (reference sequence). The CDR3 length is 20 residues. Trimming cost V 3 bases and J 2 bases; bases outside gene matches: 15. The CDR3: CASSMSGLAGSRQATDTQYF. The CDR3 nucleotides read TGTGCCAGTAGTATGAGTGGACTAGCGGGATCACGGCAAGCCACAGATACGCAGTATTTT.

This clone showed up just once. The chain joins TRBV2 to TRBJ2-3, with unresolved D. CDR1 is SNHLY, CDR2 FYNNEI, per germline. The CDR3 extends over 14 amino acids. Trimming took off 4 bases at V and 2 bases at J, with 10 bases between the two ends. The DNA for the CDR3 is TGTGCCAGCAGTGTTAGTTCACTCACAGATACGCAGTATTTT. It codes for CASSVSSLTDTQYF. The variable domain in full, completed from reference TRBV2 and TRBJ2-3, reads EPEVTQTPSHQVTQMGQEVILRCVPISNHLYFYWYRQILGQKVEFLVSFYNNEISEKSEIFDDQFSVERPDGSNFTLKIRSTKLEDSAMYFCASSVSSLTDTQYFGPGTRLTVL.

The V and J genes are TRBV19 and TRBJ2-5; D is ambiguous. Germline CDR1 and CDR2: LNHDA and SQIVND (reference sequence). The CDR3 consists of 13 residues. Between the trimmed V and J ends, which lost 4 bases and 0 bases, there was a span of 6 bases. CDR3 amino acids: CASSKTNQETQYF. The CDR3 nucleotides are TGTGCCAGTAGTAAGACAAACCAAGAGACCCAGTACTTC. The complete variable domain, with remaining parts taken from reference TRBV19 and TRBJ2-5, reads DGGITQSPKYLFRKEGQNVTLSCEQNLNHDAMYWYRQDPGQGLRLIYYSQIVNDFQKGDIAEGYSVSREKKESFPLTVTSAQKNPTAFYLCASSKTNQETQYFGPGTRLLVL.

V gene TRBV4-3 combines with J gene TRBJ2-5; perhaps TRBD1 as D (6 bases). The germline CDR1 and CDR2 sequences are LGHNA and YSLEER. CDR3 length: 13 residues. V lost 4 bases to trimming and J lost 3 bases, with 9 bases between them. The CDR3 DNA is TGCGCCAGCAGCCTAAGACAGGAAGAGACCCAGTACTTC. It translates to CASSLRQEETQYF.

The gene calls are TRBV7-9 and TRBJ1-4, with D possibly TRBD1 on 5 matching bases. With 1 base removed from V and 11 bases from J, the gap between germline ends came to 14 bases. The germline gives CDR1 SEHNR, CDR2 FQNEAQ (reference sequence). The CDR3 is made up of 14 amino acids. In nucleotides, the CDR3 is TGTGCCAGCAGCTTAGGGGGCGAGCTAAGGAAACTGTTTTTT. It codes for CASSLGGELRKLFF.

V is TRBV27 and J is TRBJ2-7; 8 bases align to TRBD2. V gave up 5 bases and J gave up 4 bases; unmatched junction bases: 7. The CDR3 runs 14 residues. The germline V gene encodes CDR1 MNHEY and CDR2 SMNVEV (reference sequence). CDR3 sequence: CASSNIAGLYEQYF. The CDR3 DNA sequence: TGTGCCAGCAGTAATATAGCGGGGCTATACGAGCAGTACTTC.

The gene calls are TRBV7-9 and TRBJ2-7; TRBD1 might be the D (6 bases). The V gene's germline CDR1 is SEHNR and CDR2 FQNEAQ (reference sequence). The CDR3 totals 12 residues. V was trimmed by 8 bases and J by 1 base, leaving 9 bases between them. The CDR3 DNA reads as TGTGCCAGCTCTCAGGGGTCCTACGAGCAGTACTTC. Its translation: CASSQGSYEQYF.

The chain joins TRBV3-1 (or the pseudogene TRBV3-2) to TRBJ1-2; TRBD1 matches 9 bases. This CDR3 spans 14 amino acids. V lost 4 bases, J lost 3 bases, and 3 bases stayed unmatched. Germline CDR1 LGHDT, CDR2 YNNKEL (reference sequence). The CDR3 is CASSLGQGYYGYTF. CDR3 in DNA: TGTGCCAGCAGCCTAGGACAGGGGTACTATGGCTACACCTTC.

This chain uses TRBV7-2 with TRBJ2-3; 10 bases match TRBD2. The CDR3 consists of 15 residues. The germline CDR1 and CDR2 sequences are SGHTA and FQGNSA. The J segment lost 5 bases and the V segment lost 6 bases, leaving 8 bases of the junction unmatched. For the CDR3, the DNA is TGTGCCAGCAGTCCAGCGGGAGGGCCAATAGATACGCAGTATTTT. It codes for CASSPAGGPIDTQYF.

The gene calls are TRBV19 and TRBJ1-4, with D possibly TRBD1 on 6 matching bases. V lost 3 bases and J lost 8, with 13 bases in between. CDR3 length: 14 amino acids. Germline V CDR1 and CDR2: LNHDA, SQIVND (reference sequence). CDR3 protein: CASSIWGRGEKLFF. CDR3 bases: TGTGCCAGTAGTATTTGGGGGCGCGGAGAAAAACTGTTTTTT.

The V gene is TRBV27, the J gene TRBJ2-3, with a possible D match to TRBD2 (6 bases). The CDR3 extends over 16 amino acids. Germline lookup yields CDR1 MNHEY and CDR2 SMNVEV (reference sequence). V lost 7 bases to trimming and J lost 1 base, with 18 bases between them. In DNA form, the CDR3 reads TGTGCCAGCACCCACCTTCGACTAGATGGCACAGATACGCAGTATTTT. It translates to CASTHLRLDGTDTQYF.

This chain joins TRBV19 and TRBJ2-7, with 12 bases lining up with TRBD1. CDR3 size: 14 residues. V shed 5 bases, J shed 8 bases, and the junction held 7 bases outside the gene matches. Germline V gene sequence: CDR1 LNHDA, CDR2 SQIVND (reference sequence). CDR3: CASSGGTGGLKQYF. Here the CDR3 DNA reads TGTGCCAGTAGTGGAGGGACAGGGGGCCTCAAGCAGTACTTC.

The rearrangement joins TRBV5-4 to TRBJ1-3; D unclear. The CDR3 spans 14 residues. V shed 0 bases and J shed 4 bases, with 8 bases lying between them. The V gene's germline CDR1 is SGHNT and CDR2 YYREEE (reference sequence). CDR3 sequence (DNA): TGTGCCAGCAGCTTGGACGCCAGGGGAAACACCATATATTTT. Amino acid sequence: CASSLDARGNTIYF.